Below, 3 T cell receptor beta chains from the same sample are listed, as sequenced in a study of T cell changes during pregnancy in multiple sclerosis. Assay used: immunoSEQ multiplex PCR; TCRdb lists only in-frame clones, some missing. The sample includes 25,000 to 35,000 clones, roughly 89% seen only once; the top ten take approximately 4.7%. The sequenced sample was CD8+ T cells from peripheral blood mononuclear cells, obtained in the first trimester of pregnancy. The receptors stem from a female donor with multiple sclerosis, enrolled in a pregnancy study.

The CDR3 DNA reads as TGTGCCAGCAGCCAAGGGGTAGGGGGGGCCAATGAGCAGTTCTTC. Amino acids: CASSQGVGGANEQFF. The chain is built from TRBV14 and TRBJ2-1, with D perhaps matching TRBD2 (7 bases). This CDR3 comprises 15 residues. Per the germline V gene, CDR1 is SGHDN and CDR2 is FVKESK. V lost 1 base, J lost 6 bases, and 13 bases lay in between.

The CDR3 reads CASSMDPHRGWTEAFF. CDR3 coding DNA: TGTGCCAGTAGTATGGATCCCCACAGGGGCTGGACTGAAGCTTTCTTT. The chain recombines TRBV19 with TRBJ1-1; 7 bases fit TRBD1. This CDR3 contains 16 residues. CDR1 is LNHDA and CDR2 is SQIVND in the germline V gene (reference sequence). Trimming took 3 bases from V and 5 from J; bases not matched to a gene: 12.

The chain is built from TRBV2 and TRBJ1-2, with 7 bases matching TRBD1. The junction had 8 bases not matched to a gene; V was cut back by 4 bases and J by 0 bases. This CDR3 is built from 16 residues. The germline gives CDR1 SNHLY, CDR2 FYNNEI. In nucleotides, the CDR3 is TGTGCCAGCAGTGTGGCAGGGGGAACGTCTAACTATGGCTACACCTTC. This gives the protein CASSVAGGTSNYGYTF.